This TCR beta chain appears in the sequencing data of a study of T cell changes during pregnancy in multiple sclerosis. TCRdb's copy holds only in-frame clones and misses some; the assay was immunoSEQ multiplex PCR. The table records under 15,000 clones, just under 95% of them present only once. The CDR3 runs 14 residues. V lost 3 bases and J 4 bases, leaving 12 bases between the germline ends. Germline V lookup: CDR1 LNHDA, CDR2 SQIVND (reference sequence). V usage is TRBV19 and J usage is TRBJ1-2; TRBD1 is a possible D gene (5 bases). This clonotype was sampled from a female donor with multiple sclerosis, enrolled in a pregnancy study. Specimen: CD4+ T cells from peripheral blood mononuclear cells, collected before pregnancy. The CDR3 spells CASSIVQGGYGYTF. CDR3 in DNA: TGTGCCAGTAGTATTGTCCAGGGAGGCTATGGCTACACCTTC.